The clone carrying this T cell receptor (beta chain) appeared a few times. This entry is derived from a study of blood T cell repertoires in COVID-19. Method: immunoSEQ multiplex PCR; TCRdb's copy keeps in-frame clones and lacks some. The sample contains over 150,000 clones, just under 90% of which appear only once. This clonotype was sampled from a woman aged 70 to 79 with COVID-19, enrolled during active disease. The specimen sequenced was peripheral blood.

In nucleotides, the CDR3 is TGTGCCAGCAGTTACTCTCACGATTGGACTGGTGGCTACACCTTC. Protein sequence: CASSYSHDWTGGYTF. This chain links TRBV6-5 with TRBJ1-2; no definite D call. The germline V and J ends were trimmed by 0 bases and 7 bases, with 15 bases remaining between them. The CDR3 has 15 amino acids. Germline V gene sequence: CDR1 MNHEY, CDR2 SVGAGI.